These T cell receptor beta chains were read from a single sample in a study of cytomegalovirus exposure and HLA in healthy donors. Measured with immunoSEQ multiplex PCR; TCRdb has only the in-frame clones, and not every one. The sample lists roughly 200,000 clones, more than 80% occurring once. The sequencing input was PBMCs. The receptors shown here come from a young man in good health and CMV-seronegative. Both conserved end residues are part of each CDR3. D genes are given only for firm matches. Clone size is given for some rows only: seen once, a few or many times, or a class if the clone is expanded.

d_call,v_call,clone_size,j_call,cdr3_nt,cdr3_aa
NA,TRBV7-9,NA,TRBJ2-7,TGTGCCAGCAGCCTCTCGGGGGTTTCCTACGAGCAGTACTTC,CASSLSGVSYEQYF
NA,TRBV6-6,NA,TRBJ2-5,TGTGCCAGCTTAAAGGGGGGAGGGGAGACCCAGTACTTC,CASLKGGGETQYF
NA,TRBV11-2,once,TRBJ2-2,TGTGCCAGCAGCTTAGATGGCAGGGGTGGCGGGGAGCTGTTTTTT,CASSLDGRGGGELFF
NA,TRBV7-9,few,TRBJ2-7,TGTGCCAGCAGTTCTACAGGGTACGGTTACGAGCAGTACTTC,CASSSTGYGYEQYF
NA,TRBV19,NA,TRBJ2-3,TGTGCCAGTAGTATCCCAGGGGTGGCAGATACGCAGTATTTT,CASSIPGVADTQYF
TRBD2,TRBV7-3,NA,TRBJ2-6,TGTGCCAGCAGCTTAACTGCTAGCGGGGGGGACTGGGCCAACGTCCTGACTTTC,CASSLTASGGDWANVLTF
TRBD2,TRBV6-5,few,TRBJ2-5,TGTGCCAGCAGGGAGCGGGGGGGCGCCCAGACCCAGTACTTC,CASRERGGAQTQYF
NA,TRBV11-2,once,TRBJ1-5,TGTGCCAGCAGCTTAACGGGGGTCAGCAATCAGCCCCAGCATTTT,CASSLTGVSNQPQHF
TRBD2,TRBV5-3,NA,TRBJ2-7,TGTGCCAGAAGCTTCAGTGGACGGGGGGAACTCTTC,CARSFSGRGELF
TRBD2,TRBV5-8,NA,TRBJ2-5,TGTGCCAGCAGCTCCGGGAAGCGGGGGGCAGAGACCCAGTACTTC,CASSSGKRGAETQYF
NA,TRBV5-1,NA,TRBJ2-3,TGCGCCAGCAGCTTGGAAGTCGGGTCAGATACGCAGTATTTT,CASSLEVGSDTQYF
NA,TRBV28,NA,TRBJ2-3,TGTGCCAGCAGTTTGGGACCCCAGGGGTTCACAGATACGCAGTATTTT,CASSLGPQGFTDTQYF
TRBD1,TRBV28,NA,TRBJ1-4,TGTGCCAGCAGTCTCGGGACAGCAACTAATGAAAAACTGTTTTTT,CASSLGTATNEKLFF
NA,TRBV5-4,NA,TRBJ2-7,TGTGCCAGCAGCTCCGGAATAGAGGGTGGCTACGAGCAGTACTTC,CASSSGIEGGYEQYF
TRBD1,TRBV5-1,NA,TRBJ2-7,TGCGCCAGCAGCCCGATCGTGGGACAGGGGGTCAACGAGCAGTACTTC,CASSPIVGQGVNEQYF
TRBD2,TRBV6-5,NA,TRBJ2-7,TGTGCCAGCAGTTACTCGATGGGACTAAACGAGCAGTACTTC,CASSYSMGLNEQYF
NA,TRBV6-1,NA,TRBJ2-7,TGTGCCAGCAGGCCCGGGGGGCCCTCCTACGAGCAGTACTTC,CASRPGGPSYEQYF
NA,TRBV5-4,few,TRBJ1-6,TGTGCCAGCAGCTTGCGTCAGGGGTCTTCACCCCTCCACTTT,CASSLRQGSSPLHF
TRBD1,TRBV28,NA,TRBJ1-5,TGTGCCAGTAGTACCTCGGGCGGACAGGCGGATCAGCCCCAGCATTTT,CASSTSGGQADQPQHF
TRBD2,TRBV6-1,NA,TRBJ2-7,TGTGCCCCGGGGGGTAGGGCTGCCTACGAGCAGTACTTC,CAPGGRAAYEQYF
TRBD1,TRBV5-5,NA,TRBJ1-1,TGTGCCAGCAGCTTTGGGGACAGGGGGCTTGCCACTGAAGCTTTCTTT,CASSFGDRGLATEAFF
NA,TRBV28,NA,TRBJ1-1,TGTGCCAGCAGTTTACAGGGTTATTGGGGTGAAGCTTTCTTT,CASSLQGYWGEAFF
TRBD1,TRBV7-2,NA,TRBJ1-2,TGTGCCAGCAGCTTTCCCGGGACAGGGGGCGGCGGCTACACCTTC,CASSFPGTGGGGYTF
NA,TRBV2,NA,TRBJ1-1,TGTGCCAGCAGGGGCCAGGGTACGAAGAACACTGAAGCTTTCTTT,CASRGQGTKNTEAFF
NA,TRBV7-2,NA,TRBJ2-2,TGTGCCAGCAGCCCCGGGTCCCCGAACACCGGGGAGCTGTTTTTT,CASSPGSPNTGELFF
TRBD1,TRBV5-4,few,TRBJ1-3,TGTGCCAGCAGCTGGGGGACAGGGGGCAACACCATATATTTT,CASSWGTGGNTIYF
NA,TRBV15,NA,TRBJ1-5,TGTGCCACCAGCAGAGATCTTAGGGGGAGCAATCAGCCCCAGCATTTT,CATSRDLRGSNQPQHF
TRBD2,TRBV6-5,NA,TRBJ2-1,TGTGCCAGCAGCTCAGCGGGGGCCCACTACAATGAGCAGTTCTTC,CASSSAGAHYNEQFF
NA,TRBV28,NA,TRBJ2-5,TGTGCCAGCAGTCTGGCGGGGATGGGATTAGAGACCCAGTACTTC,CASSLAGMGLETQYF
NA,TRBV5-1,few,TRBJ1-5,TGCGCCAGCAGACGTGACACCAATCAGCCCCAGCATTTT,CASRRDTNQPQHF
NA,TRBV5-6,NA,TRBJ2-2,TGTGCCAGCAGCTTGGAGCCCGGGGAGCTGTTTTTT,CASSLEPGELFF
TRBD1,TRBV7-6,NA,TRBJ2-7,TGTGCCAGCAGCTGCGGGTGGGACAGGGCCGATTGCTCCTACGAGCAGTACTTC,CASSCGWDRADCSYEQYF
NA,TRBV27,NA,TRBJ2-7,TGTGCCAGCAGTTTTGGGGCCTACTACGAGCAGTACTTC,CASSFGAYYEQYF
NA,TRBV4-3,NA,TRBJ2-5,TGCGCCAGCGGCCAAGACTCCGAAGAGACCCAGTACTTC,CASGQDSEETQYF
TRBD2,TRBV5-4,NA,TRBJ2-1,TGTGCCAGCAGCTTGGGAGCGGGGGGGCCCTCCTACAATGAGCAGTTCTTC,CASSLGAGGPSYNEQFF
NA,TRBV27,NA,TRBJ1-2,TGTGCCAGCAGCTCTGGGGGGGCAGGGGCATCTAACTATGGCTACACCTTC,CASSSGGAGASNYGYTF
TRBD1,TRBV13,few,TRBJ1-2,TGTGCCAGCAGCTTAGTCGGGACAGGGGTTTGGGGTGGCTACACCTTC,CASSLVGTGVWGGYTF
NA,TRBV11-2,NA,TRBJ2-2,TGTGCCAGCAGCTTAGACAGGTCCTTCGCGAACACCGGGGAGCTGTTTTTT,CASSLDRSFANTGELFF
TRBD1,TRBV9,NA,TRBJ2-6,TGTGCCAGCAGCGTTCAGGGGGCCGCTGGGGCCAACGTCCTGACTTTC,CASSVQGAAGANVLTF
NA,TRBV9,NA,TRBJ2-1,TGTGCCAGCAGCGTAGGTGCTCTTGGTAGAAATGAGCAGTTCTTC,CASSVGALGRNEQFF
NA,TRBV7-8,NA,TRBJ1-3,TGTGCCAGCAGCTTAGGGACAATCGGATCTGGAAACACCATATATTTT,CASSLGTIGSGNTIYF
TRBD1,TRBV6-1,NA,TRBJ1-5,TGTGCCAGCAGTGGCACAGGGGGCGTACAGCCCCAGCATTTT,CASSGTGGVQPQHF